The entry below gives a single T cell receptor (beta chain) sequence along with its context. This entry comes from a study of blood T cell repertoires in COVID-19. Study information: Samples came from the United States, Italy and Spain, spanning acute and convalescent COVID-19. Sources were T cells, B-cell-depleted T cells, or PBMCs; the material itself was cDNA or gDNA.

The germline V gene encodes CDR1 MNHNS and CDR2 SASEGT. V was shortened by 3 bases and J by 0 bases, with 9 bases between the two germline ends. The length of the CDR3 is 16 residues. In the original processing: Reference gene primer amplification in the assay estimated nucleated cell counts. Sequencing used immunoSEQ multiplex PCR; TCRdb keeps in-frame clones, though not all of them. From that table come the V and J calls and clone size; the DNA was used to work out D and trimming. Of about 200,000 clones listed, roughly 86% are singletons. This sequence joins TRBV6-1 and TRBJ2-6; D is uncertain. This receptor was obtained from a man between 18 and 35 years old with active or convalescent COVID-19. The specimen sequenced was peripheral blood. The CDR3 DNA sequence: TGTGCCAGCAGTGACCGGGTTTACTCTGGGGCCAACGTCCTGACTTTC. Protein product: CASSDRVYSGANVLTF.